The entry that follows covers one T cell receptor (beta chain) sequence. V lost 4 bases, J lost 5 bases, and 12 bases lay in between. Germline V CDR1 and CDR2: SGHRS, YFSETQ. There are 13 residues in the CDR3. Sequencing used immunoSEQ multiplex PCR; TCRdb keeps in-frame clones, though not all of them. Found here are a few hundred thousand clones, 80% to 90% of them singletons; the top ten hold more than 0.95%. The data stem from a study of blood T cell repertoires in COVID-19. Study-level information: The study drew acute and convalescent COVID-19 samples from the United States, Italy and Spain.

The rearrangement uses TRBV5-1 and TRBJ1-2, with TRBD1 as a possible D gene (6 bases). Sequencing input: peripheral blood. This receptor was identified in a man aged 35 to 55 with acute or convalescent COVID-19. The CDR3 DNA sequence: TGCGCCAGCAGCGAACAGGGTAGATATGGCTACACCTTC. This encodes CASSEQGRYGYTF.